The rows below give T cell receptor beta chains drawn from one sample of a study of OX40 agonist ivuxolimab in advanced cancers. The assay was immunoSEQ multiplex PCR, and TCRdb's table has in-frame clones only and misses some. Here the sample spans approximately 60,000 clones, around 93% being singletons. This specimen was CD4+ or CD8+ T cells sorted from blood, taken in a trial of the OX40 agonist ivuxolimab. The receptor source for this set is an adult with an advanced solid tumor such as melanoma, head and neck, liver or kidney cancer. Both conserved end residues are part of each CDR3. The order of the fields is V gene, D gene, clone size, J gene, CDR3 DNA, CDR3 protein. A D gene is named only where the DNA matches it firmly. Size tells how often a clone was seen (once, few, many) or the class of an expanded clone, and some rows leave it out.

TRBV6-5	NA	once	TRBJ1-5	TGTGCCAGTAGCCCTGCTAGCAATCAGCCCCAGCATTTT	CASSPASNQPQHF
TRBV27	NA	once	TRBJ1-2	TGTGCCAGCAGTTTAAGTAGGGTATTAGGCTACACCTTC	CASSLSRVLGYTF
TRBV9	TRBD2	NA	TRBJ2-7	TGTGCCAGCAGCGTAGGCGGACTAGCCTACGAGCAGTACTTC	CASSVGGLAYEQYF
TRBV4-3	TRBD1	NA	TRBJ1-2	TGCGCCAGCAGCCCGGGGACAGGGGGCTCCCTTAACTATGGCTACACCTTC	CASSPGTGGSLNYGYTF
TRBV4-3	NA	NA	TRBJ2-7	TGCGCCAGCAGCCACCGGACTAAGGCCTACGAGCAGTACTTC	CASSHRTKAYEQYF
TRBV12-5	TRBD2	NA	TRBJ2-3	TGTGCTAGTGGTTTGGCAGGACTAGCGGGTCCCGGGGATACGCAGTATTTT	CASGLAGLAGPGDTQYF
TRBV6-5	NA	NA	TRBJ2-1	TGTGCCAGCAGTTTGACAAAGGTCTACAATGAGCAGTTCTTC	CASSLTKVYNEQFF
TRBV27	NA	NA	TRBJ2-7	TGTGCCAGCAGTTTACGGGGGACCTACGAGCAGTACTTC	CASSLRGTYEQYF
TRBV21-1	NA	NA	TRBJ2-2	TGTGCCAGCAGCCGTCGGTGGGGGGCCTCGAACACCGGGGAGCTGTTTTTT	CASSRRWGASNTGELFF
TRBV9	NA	NA	TRBJ1-1	TGTGCCAGCAGCGTAGTCGGCATGTCACCTGAGGTTTTCTTT	CASSVVGMSPEVFF
TRBV9	TRBD2	NA	TRBJ2-1	TGTGCCAGCAGCCCTAGCGGGCCCTACTCCTACAATGAGCAGTTCTTC	CASSPSGPYSYNEQFF
TRBV4-1	NA	NA	TRBJ1-1	TGCGCCAGCAGCCAGGGGGGGGTGGGCACTGAAGCTTTCTTT	CASSQGGVGTEAFF
TRBV11-2	TRBD2	NA	TRBJ2-1	TGTGCCAGCAGCTTGGGACTAGCGGGAGGCCATGAGCAGTTCTTC	CASSLGLAGGHEQFF
TRBV5-1	TRBD2	NA	TRBJ2-1	TGCGCCAGCAGCTTTCCGACTAGCGGGAGGGTTACATCCTACAATGAGCAGTTCTTC	CASSFPTSGRVTSYNEQFF
TRBV7-9	TRBD2	NA	TRBJ2-5	TGTGCCAGCAGCTTACCCGGACTAGCGGGGGAGACCCAGTACTTC	CASSLPGLAGETQYF
TRBV5-1	NA	NA	TRBJ2-7	TGCGCCAGCAGCTTGATCGGCGGGAAACCCTTGGAGCAGTACTTC	CASSLIGGKPLEQYF
TRBV5-6	NA	NA	TRBJ2-5	TGTGCCAGCAGCCATTACAGGGAAATGAAAGAGACCCAGTACTTC	CASSHYREMKETQYF
TRBV18	NA	NA	TRBJ2-3	TGTGCCAGCTCACCGCTGGGAGTTGGCACAGATACGCAGTATTTT	CASSPLGVGTDTQYF
TRBV30	TRBD2	NA	TRBJ2-7	TGTGCCTGGAGTGTAACGGGACTAGCGGCAGCGGGGCAGTACTTC	CAWSVTGLAAAGQYF
TRBV5-1	NA	NA	TRBJ2-1	TGCGCCAGCAGCTTGTCTGGCTCCTACAATGAGCAGTTCTTC	CASSLSGSYNEQFF
TRBV19	NA	NA	TRBJ2-7	TGTGCCAGTAGTCAGGGGCACGGAAGCTACGAGCAGTACTTC	CASSQGHGSYEQYF
TRBV27	NA	NA	TRBJ1-3	TGTGCCAGCAGTTTATCGATGAGGGACCCTGGAAACACCATATATTTT	CASSLSMRDPGNTIYF
TRBV6-5	NA	NA	TRBJ2-3	TGTGCCAGCAGTTCGGGGTTTACAGATACGCAGTATTTT	CASSSGFTDTQYF
TRBV4-1	TRBD2	NA	TRBJ2-7	TGCGCCAGCAGCTGGACTAGCGGGCCCAACGAGCAGTACTTC	CASSWTSGPNEQYF
TRBV5-6	NA	many	TRBJ2-7	TGTGCCAGCAGCTCCCCTCTTTGGGGCGAGCAGTACTTC	CASSSPLWGEQYF
TRBV9	NA	NA	TRBJ2-5	TGTGCCAGCAGTCTTGGCGGGGAAGAGACCCAGTACTTC	CASSLGGEETQYF
TRBV13	NA	NA	TRBJ1-1	TGTGCCAGCAGCCCGAGGATAAGGCGGACTGAAGCTTTCTTT	CASSPRIRRTEAFF
TRBV28	NA	NA	TRBJ2-3	TGTGCCAGCAGGAGGGACTGGGGGGTAGATACGCAGTATTTT	CASRRDWGVDTQYF
TRBV5-4	TRBD1	NA	TRBJ1-2	TGTGCCAGCAGCCCAAGGACAGGGCGAATCTATGGCTACACCTTC	CASSPRTGRIYGYTF
TRBV4-1	TRBD2	NA	TRBJ2-7	TGCGCCAGCAGCCAAGTGGTGAGCGGGGGCTCCTACGAGCAGTACTTC	CASSQVVSGGSYEQYF
TRBV25-1	NA	NA	TRBJ1-2	TGTGCCAGCAGTGAAGGGTTCGGGCAGGGGTTGATCTATGGCTACACCTTC	CASSEGFGQGLIYGYTF
TRBV9	NA	NA	TRBJ2-5	TGTGCCAGCAGCGTAGACTCGGGGTCAGGGCAAGAGACCCAGTACTTC	CASSVDSGSGQETQYF
TRBV9	TRBD2	NA	TRBJ2-1	TGTGCCAGCAGCGCCAACCCCGGGACTAGCGTTGACAATGAGCAGTTCTTC	CASSANPGTSVDNEQFF
TRBV25-1	NA	NA	TRBJ2-7	TGTGCCAGCAGTGAAAATAGGTACGAGCAGTACTTC	CASSENRYEQYF
TRBV4-2	TRBD2	NA	TRBJ2-7	TGTGCCAGCAGCCCCTCCGGGACTAGCGGCTACGAGCAGTACTTC	CASSPSGTSGYEQYF
TRBV9	NA	NA	TRBJ2-1	TGTGCCAGCAGCGTAGTGGGGACGGTTTACAATGAGCAGTTCTTC	CASSVVGTVYNEQFF
TRBV7-6	NA	NA	TRBJ2-7	TGTGCCAGCAGCTCCAAGGCCTACGAGCAGTACTTC	CASSSKAYEQYF
TRBV11-3	NA	NA	TRBJ2-3	TGTGCCAGCAGCTTAGATAGCGTCCTCGCTAGCACAGATACGCAGTATTTT	CASSLDSVLASTDTQYF
TRBV4-3	NA	NA	TRBJ2-3	TGCGCCAGCAGCTCACGAGGATACACAGATACGCAGTATTTT	CASSSRGYTDTQYF
TRBV30	NA	NA	TRBJ1-2	TGTGCCGGGGACGGCAGGGAAAGCTACACCTTC	CAGDGRESYTF
TRBV2	NA	NA	TRBJ2-7	TGTGCCAGTGCAGGCCAAGCCTACGAGCAGTACTTC	CASAGQAYEQYF
TRBV7-9	TRBD1	NA	TRBJ1-1	TGTGCCAGCAGCTTAGGACAGGGTTTGAACACTGAAGCTTTCTTT	CASSLGQGLNTEAFF
TRBV29-1	TRBD1	NA	TRBJ1-2	TGCAGCGTTGACAGGACAGGGGGTTCCTATGGCTACACCTTC	CSVDRTGGSYGYTF
TRBV7-9	NA	NA	TRBJ1-1	TGTGCCAGCAGCCACCCCGGGAACACTGAAGCTTTCTTT	CASSHPGNTEAFF
TRBV28	NA	NA	TRBJ1-2	TGTGCCAGCAGTCCCCTCGAGGCAGTCTATGGCTACACCTTC	CASSPLEAVYGYTF
TRBV5-4	NA	NA	TRBJ2-7	TGTGCCAGCAGCGGCGCACAATTAGGGCAGTACTTC	CASSGAQLGQYF
TRBV4-3	NA	once	TRBJ2-1	TGCGCCAGCAGCTCCCAGGTGGCGGACTCCTACAATGAGCAGTTCTTC	CASSSQVADSYNEQFF
TRBV9	TRBD1	NA	TRBJ2-2	TGTGCCAGCAGCTCCAGGGGGACCGGGGAGCTGTTTTTT	CASSSRGTGELFF
TRBV5-4	TRBD1	NA	TRBJ1-1	TGTGCCAGCAGCCAGACGACAGGGAGCGCCACTGAAGCTTTCTTT	CASSQTTGSATEAFF
TRBV5-6	NA	NA	TRBJ2-4	TGTGCCAGCAGCTTTATAGGCGGGCACAAAAACATTCAGTACTTC	CASSFIGGHKNIQYF
TRBV13	TRBD1	NA	TRBJ1-1	TGTGCCAGCAGCCTAGGGACAGGGGGCGTGAACACTGAAGCTTTCTTT	CASSLGTGGVNTEAFF
TRBV9	NA	NA	TRBJ2-1	TGTGCCAGCAGCGCGCAGCGGAGCCCCTACAATGAGCAGTTCTTC	CASSAQRSPYNEQFF
TRBV15	TRBD2	NA	TRBJ2-3	TGTGCCACCAGCAGAGATCGGGCTAGCGGGATCACAGATACGCAGTATTTT	CATSRDRASGITDTQYF
TRBV30	NA	NA	TRBJ2-7	TGTGCCGGGACAAAGAGCTCCTACGAGCAGTACTTC	CAGTKSSYEQYF
TRBV6-4	NA	once	TRBJ1-2	TGTGCCAGCAGTGAAGGTGTTGACTATGGCTACACCTTC	CASSEGVDYGYTF
TRBV13	TRBD1	NA	TRBJ2-1	TGTGCCAGCAGCTTAGGGGGCAGGGGGCTCTACAATGAGCAGTTCTTC	CASSLGGRGLYNEQFF
TRBV6-6	TRBD2	NA	TRBJ2-7	TGTGCCAGCAGTTACTTGTGGGAGGGCTCCAACGAGCAGTACTTC	CASSYLWEGSNEQYF
TRBV2	NA	NA	TRBJ2-5	TGTGCCAGCCACCCGGCCCGCCAAGAGACCCAGTACTTC	CASHPARQETQYF
TRBV5-6	NA	NA	TRBJ1-4	TGTGCCAGCAGCTTTATCGGTAATGAAAAACTGTTTTTT	CASSFIGNEKLFF
TRBV7-8	TRBD2	NA	TRBJ2-7	TGTGCCAGCAGCAAAGCGGGACCGAGCTCCTACGAGCAGTACTTC	CASSKAGPSSYEQYF